This is a list of T cell receptor beta chains from one sample in a study of cytomegalovirus exposure and HLA in healthy donors. Clones were sequenced by immunoSEQ multiplex PCR, and TCRdb holds only the in-frame ones, with some missing. The top ten clones hold roughly 1.6% of a sample with 200,000 or so clones, 65% to 85% of them seen once. What was sequenced was PBMCs. Source of these receptors: a man in his forties or fifties in good health and CMV-seronegative. Each CDR3 is given with its conserved first and last residue. A D gene is named only where the DNA matches it firmly. Rows may omit the clone size; those that give it use once, few, many or a size class.

clone_size: .
j_call: TRBJ2-3
d_call: .
v_call: TRBV6-5
cdr3_aa: CASSYNDGGMDTQYF
cdr3_nt: TGTGCCAGCAGTTACAACGACGGCGGGATGGATACGCAGTATTTT

clone_size: few
j_call: TRBJ2-1
d_call: TRBD2
v_call: TRBV7-3
cdr3_aa: CASSSTSGRPQAGEQFF
cdr3_nt: TGTGCCAGCAGTTCGACTAGCGGGAGGCCCCAAGCGGGGGAGCAGTTCTTC

clone_size: once
j_call: TRBJ2-1
d_call: TRBD1
v_call: TRBV11-3
cdr3_aa: CASSRRQGYNEQFF
cdr3_nt: TGTGCCAGCAGCAGGCGACAGGGGTACAATGAGCAGTTCTTC

clone_size: .
j_call: TRBJ2-3
d_call: TRBD2
v_call: TRBV11-1
cdr3_aa: CASGTSGRGGYTQYF
cdr3_nt: TGTGCCAGCGGGACTAGCGGGAGAGGCGGATATACGCAGTATTTT

clone_size: .
j_call: TRBJ2-1
d_call: TRBD2
v_call: TRBV6-4
cdr3_aa: CARPRHELAGYNEQFF
cdr3_nt: TGTGCCAGGCCCAGGCATGAACTAGCGGGGTACAATGAGCAGTTCTTC

clone_size: .
j_call: TRBJ2-2
d_call: TRBD2
v_call: TRBV5-1
cdr3_aa: CASSRDYSTGELFF
cdr3_nt: TGCGCCAGCAGCCGGGACTATTCCACCGGGGAGCTGTTTTTT

clone_size: .
j_call: TRBJ2-1
d_call: .
v_call: TRBV7-3
cdr3_aa: CASSLLNNEQFF
cdr3_nt: TGTGCCAGCAGCCTTCTAAACAATGAGCAGTTCTTC

clone_size: .
j_call: TRBJ1-2
d_call: .
v_call: TRBV28
cdr3_aa: CASTFSGTQYAGYTF
cdr3_nt: TGTGCCAGCACCTTTTCCGGGACTCAATATGCGGGCTACACCTTC

clone_size: .
j_call: TRBJ1-6
d_call: .
v_call: TRBV27
cdr3_aa: CASSQAGNNSPLHF
cdr3_nt: TGTGCCAGCAGTCAAGCAGGGAATAATTCACCCCTCCACTTT

clone_size: .
j_call: TRBJ2-3
d_call: .
v_call: TRBV18
cdr3_aa: CASSQTQTDTQYF
cdr3_nt: TGTGCCAGCTCACAGACACAGACAGATACGCAGTATTTT

clone_size: few
j_call: TRBJ2-7
d_call: .
v_call: TRBV4-2
cdr3_aa: CASSQEYWRAYEQYF
cdr3_nt: TGTGCCAGCAGCCAAGAGTATTGGCGGGCCTACGAGCAGTACTTC

clone_size: .
j_call: TRBJ1-1
d_call: .
v_call: TRBV6-5
cdr3_aa: CASSDTNRGTEAFF
cdr3_nt: TGTGCCAGCAGTGATACAAACCGGGGGACTGAAGCTTTCTTT

clone_size: .
j_call: TRBJ2-3
d_call: TRBD1
v_call: TRBV18
cdr3_aa: CASSPDRPTDTQYF
cdr3_nt: TGTGCCAGCTCACCGGACAGGCCCACAGACACGCAGTATTTT

clone_size: .
j_call: TRBJ2-3
d_call: TRBD2
v_call: TRBV7-2
cdr3_aa: CASSLGLAGGADTQYF
cdr3_nt: TGTGCCAGCAGCTTGGGACTAGCGGGAGGTGCAGATACGCAGTATTTT

clone_size: .
j_call: TRBJ2-3
d_call: TRBD2
v_call: TRBV9
cdr3_aa: CASSVDGTSGSPDTQYF
cdr3_nt: TGTGCCAGCAGCGTAGATGGGACTAGCGGGAGCCCAGATACGCAGTATTTT

clone_size: .
j_call: TRBJ2-1
d_call: .
v_call: TRBV18
cdr3_aa: CASSPIGSGYNEQFF
cdr3_nt: TGTGCCAGCTCACCTATCGGTAGCGGCTACAATGAGCAGTTCTTC

clone_size: .
j_call: TRBJ1-4
d_call: TRBD1
v_call: TRBV27
cdr3_aa: CASSPTGVSEKLFF
cdr3_nt: TGTGCCAGCAGTCCAACAGGGGTTTCTGAAAAACTGTTTTTT

clone_size: .
j_call: TRBJ2-1
d_call: TRBD2
v_call: TRBV12-5
cdr3_aa: CASGFREGNNEQFF
cdr3_nt: TGTGCTAGTGGTTTCCGGGAGGGGAACAATGAGCAGTTCTTC

clone_size: .
j_call: TRBJ2-1
d_call: TRBD1
v_call: TRBV5-8
cdr3_aa: CASSSGQGRFTEQFF
cdr3_nt: TGTGCCAGCAGCTCGGGACAGGGCCGTTTCACTGAGCAGTTCTTC

clone_size: .
j_call: TRBJ1-1
d_call: TRBD1
v_call: TRBV29-1
cdr3_aa: CSVRLGQANTEAFF
cdr3_nt: TGCAGCGTTCGTTTGGGACAGGCGAACACTGAAGCTTTCTTT

clone_size: .
j_call: TRBJ2-5
d_call: TRBD2
v_call: TRBV5-5
cdr3_aa: CASSLGGGTRDTQYF
cdr3_nt: TGTGCCAGCAGCTTGGGGGGAGGGACTAGGGATACCCAGTACTTC